The 27 T cell receptor beta chains below were found in one sample sequenced in a study of technical replicates of blood from several donors. The repertoire was sequenced with immunoSEQ multiplex PCR; TCRdb's copy has only in-frame clones and lacks some. The data hold 90,000 to 100,000 clones, with 85% to 95% observed a single time. Sequences were obtained from T cells isolated from PBMCs. Source of these receptors: a human donor in good health.

The rearrangement joins TRBV7-9 to TRBJ2-1; 7 bases match TRBD2. The CDR3 totals 18 residues. Germline CDR1 SEHNR, CDR2 FQNEAQ (reference sequence). V lost 2 bases, J lost 0 bases, and 10 bases stayed unmatched. CDR3 sequence: CASSLKAPREISYNEQFF. The CDR3, as DNA: TGTGCCAGCAGCTTAAAAGCTCCGCGGGAGATCTCCTACAATGAGCAGTTCTTC. The variable domain in full, with the rest retrieved from reference TRBV7-9 and TRBJ2-1, is DTGVSQNPRHKITKRGQNVTFRCDPISEHNRLYWYRQTLGQGPEFLTYFQNEAQLEKSRLLSDRFSAERPKGSFSTLEIQRTEQGDSAMYLCASSLKAPREISYNEQFFGPGTRLTVL.

The genes are TRBV6-5 and TRBJ2-1, with 8 positions matching TRBD2. This CDR3 contains 15 residues. V lost 2 bases, J lost 4 bases, and 4 bases stayed unmatched. Germline CDR1 and CDR2: MNHEY and SVGAGI. The CDR3 protein is CASSYRTSSYNEQFF. The CDR3 DNA is TGTGCCAGCAGTTACCGGACTAGCAGTTACAATGAGCAGTTCTTC.

The V and J genes are TRBV5-4 and TRBJ2-7, with a possible D match to TRBD1 (5 bases). Trimming took off 2 bases at V and 2 bases at J, with 11 bases between the two ends. CDR1 and CDR2 from the germline V gene are SGHNT and YYREEE (reference sequence). There are 14 residues in the CDR3. DNA for the CDR3: TGTGCCAGCAGCTTCCAGGGTATGCCCTACGAGCAGTACTTC. Protein sequence: CASSFQGMPYEQYF. Variable domain in full (rest from reference TRBV5-4 and TRBJ2-7): ETGVTQSPTHLIKTRGQQVTLRCSSQSGHNTVSWYQQALGQGPQFIFQYYREEENGRGNFPPRFSGLQFPNYSSELNVNALELDDSALYLCASSFQGMPYEQYFGPGTRLTVT.

The CDR3 nucleotides read TGTGCCAGCAGCCCTCCCGGGACAGGGGGCTACGAGCAGTACTTC. Its translation: CASSPPGTGGYEQYF. This chain links TRBV6-6 with TRBJ2-7; TRBD1 agrees at 11 bases. The germline V gene has CDR1 MNHNY and CDR2 SVGAGI (reference sequence). Trimming took 6 bases from V and 3 from J; bases not matched to a gene: 7. This CDR3 spans 15 amino acids.

The chain links TRBV5-1 to TRBJ2-1, with D possibly TRBD2 on 6 matching bases. Germline CDR1 and CDR2: SGHRS and YFSETQ. V gave up 2 bases and J gave up 0 bases, with 9 bases separating them. The CDR3 is 15 residues long. CDR3 sequence (DNA): TGCGCCAGCAGCTTATCACTAGCCTCCTACAATGAGCAGTTCTTC. Amino acids: CASSLSLASYNEQFF.

Points on this clone: The sample has other DNA sequences that encode this CDR3 too. This sequence joins TRBV27 and TRBJ2-7; D possibly corresponds to TRBD2 (6 bases). CDR3 length: 14 residues. The V end lost 6 bases, the J end lost 0 bases, and 12 bases lay between the germline ends. Germline loops: CDR1 MNHEY, CDR2 SMNVEV (reference sequence). The CDR3 coding sequence is TGTGCCAGCAGCCTATCCGGGGGCTCCTACGAGCAGTACTTC. Its translation is CASSLSGGSYEQYF.

The chain couples TRBV5-1 to TRBJ2-7; a possible D gene is TRBD1 (5 bases). V was pared by 4 bases and J by 3 bases, with 11 bases between. CDR1 is SGHRS, CDR2 YFSETQ, per germline. There are 13 residues in the CDR3. CDR3 nucleotide sequence: TGCGCCAGCAGCATGGGCGACAGCTACGAGCAGTACTTC. It yields the protein CASSMGDSYEQYF.

The V gene is TRBV5-4, the J gene TRBJ2-7; 9 nucleotides match TRBD2. This CDR3 has 14 residues. Trimming took 4 bases from V and 3 from J; bases not matched to a gene: 5. The germline V gene encodes CDR1 SGHNT and CDR2 YYREEE (reference sequence). CDR3 in amino acids: CASSLGLASYEQYF. DNA of the CDR3: TGTGCCAGCAGCCTAGGACTAGCGAGCTACGAGCAGTACTTC.

This chain links TRBV2 with TRBJ2-7, with 9 bases that match TRBD2. Germline CDR1 reads SNHLY; CDR2 reads FYNNEI. This CDR3 contains 15 residues. Trimming took 4 bases from V and 6 from J; bases not matched to a gene: 10. CDR3 sequence: CASSGDAAGGLEQYF. The DNA of the CDR3 is TGTGCCAGCAGTGGGGACGCAGCGGGAGGTCTCGAGCAGTACTTC.

This CDR3 is CASGSSREGNQPQHF. The DNA for the CDR3 is TGTGCTAGTGGTTCAAGCAGGGAGGGCAATCAGCCCCAGCATTTT. The chain carries TRBV12-5 and TRBJ1-5, with D possibly being TRBD1 (5 bases). This CDR3 comprises 15 residues. Germline-derived CDR1 and CDR2 are LGHNT and FRNRAP. V lost 4 bases, J lost 2 bases, and 12 bases lay in between.

In its sample, this clone was seen once. The chain recombines TRBV28 with TRBJ1-5; perhaps TRBD1 as D (5 bases). This CDR3 region has 14 residues. Germline assignment: CDR1 MDHEN and CDR2 SYDVKM. The V end was cut by 2 bases, the J end by 7 bases, with 12 bases between. The CDR3 here is CASSLIRVGQPQHF. The CDR3 DNA is TGTGCCAGCAGTTTAATCAGGGTTGGGCAGCCCCAGCATTTT.

This chain joins TRBV10-3 and TRBJ2-1; 7 nucleotides line up with TRBD1. J lost 8 bases, V lost 1 base, and 5 bases had no gene match. The CDR3 has 14 amino acids. CDR1 is ENHRY and CDR2 is SYGVKD in the germline V gene. CDR3 in DNA: TGTGCCATCAGTGAGTTGACAGGGAAAGATGAGCAGTTCTTC. Its protein is CAISELTGKDEQFF.

This clone was counted between two and nine times. The rearrangement uses TRBV10-2 and TRBJ2-3, with 8 bases identical to TRBD1. This CDR3 has 17 residues. Trimming cost V 1 base and J 2 bases; bases outside gene matches: 8. Germline-derived CDR1 and CDR2 are WSHSY and SAAADI. The CDR3 DNA follows: TGCGCCAGCAGTGAGTTGGCAGGGGGCGCCTTCACAGATACGCAGTATTTT. Translating it yields CASSELAGGAFTDTQYF.

This chain links TRBV7-9 with TRBJ1-1; TRBD1 is a possible D gene (5 bases). Trimming cost V 0 bases and J 1 base, with 6 bases left between them. The CDR3 has 14 amino acids. Looked up from germline, CDR1 is SEHNR and CDR2 is FQNEAQ (reference sequence). CDR3 DNA sequence: TGTGCCAGCAGCTTAGCGGGGGGGAACACTGAAGCTTTCTTT. Amino acid sequence: CASSLAGGNTEAFF.

This sequence joins TRBV2 and TRBJ2-3; D is perhaps TRBD1 (5 bases). The CDR3 length is 14 residues. The V end lost 2 bases, the J end lost 0 bases, and 6 bases lay between the germline ends. Germline lookup yields CDR1 SNHLY and CDR2 FYNNEI. CDR3 residues: CASSERGSTDTQYF. The CDR3 DNA reads TGTGCCAGCAGTGAAAGGGGAAGCACAGATACGCAGTATTTT.

The chain links TRBV27 to TRBJ2-1; TRBD1 matches at 9 bases. From germline, CDR1 is MNHEY and CDR2 SMNVEV (reference sequence). The CDR3 has 13 residues. V trimming: 5 bases; J trimming: 9 bases; junction bases outside the gene matches: 5. The CDR3 DNA reads TGTGCCAGCAGTGGACAGGGGAACCTTGAGCAGTTCTTC. This gives the protein CASSGQGNLEQFF.

This sequence joins TRBV7-8 and TRBJ2-3, with D possibly being TRBD2 (5 bases). Between the trimmed V and J ends, which lost 3 bases and 6 bases, there was a span of 13 bases. The germline gives CDR1 SGHVS, CDR2 FQNEAQ. The CDR3 has 14 amino acids. CDR3 sequence: CASSFGLASDTQYF. CDR3 nucleotides: TGTGCCAGCAGCTTCGGACTCGCCTCCGATACGCAGTATTTT.

This chain joins TRBV9 and TRBJ2-1, with unresolved D. CDR3 size: 15 residues. V lost 1 base and J lost 0, with 8 bases in between. Germline V CDR1 and CDR2: SGDLS, YYNGEE. The chain's CDR3 is CASSVSVSSYNEQFF. The CDR3, as DNA: TGTGCCAGCAGCGTATCTGTATCCTCCTACAATGAGCAGTTCTTC.

This sequence joins TRBV10-3 and TRBJ2-1, with D tentatively TRBD1 (5 bases). Germline V lookup: CDR1 ENHRY, CDR2 SYGVKD. Trimming took 0 bases from V and 2 from J, leaving 11 bases between them. The CDR3 spans 16 residues. The CDR3 region is CAISESRRTTYNEQFF. The DNA for the CDR3 is TGTGCCATCAGTGAGTCTAGAAGGACAACCTACAATGAGCAGTTCTTC.

This clone has a single count. V usage is TRBV9 and J usage is TRBJ1-1; 11 bases line up with TRBD1. The germline gives CDR1 SGDLS, CDR2 YYNGEE. The ends lost 0 bases at V and 1 base at J; junction bases unmatched: 2. CDR3 length: 16 amino acids. CDR3 nucleotide sequence: TGTGCCAGCAGCGTAGGGGACAGGGGGAGGAACACTGAAGCTTTCTTT. Residues: CASSVGDRGRNTEAFF.

The chain carries TRBV5-6 and TRBJ1-2; 8 bases map to TRBD1. The trim removed 4 bases at V and 4 bases at J, leaving 9 bases unmatched. Germline V gives CDR1 SGHDT, CDR2 YYEEEE. This CDR3 contains 15 residues. The CDR3, as DNA: TGTGCCAGCAGCCCTCAGGGGACAGGCCTCTATGGCTACACCTTC. Its protein product is CASSPQGTGLYGYTF. Drawing the rest from reference TRBV5-6 and TRBJ1-2, the complete variable domain is DAGVTQSPTHLIKTRGQQVTLRCSPKSGHDTVSWYQQALGQGPQFIFQYYEEEERQRGNFPDRFSGHQFPNYSSELNVNALLLGDSALYLCASSPQGTGLYGYTFGSGTRLTVV.

The V and J genes are TRBV13 and TRBJ2-7, with TRBD2 matching 7 bases. The CDR3 runs 15 residues. Germline-derived CDR1 and CDR2 are PRHDT and FYEKMQ (reference sequence). J gave up 0 bases and V 8 bases, and 10 bases lay outside the gene matches. CDR3 DNA: TGTGCCAGCTCAGGAAGCGGGACTCGCTCCTACGAGCAGTACTTC. Its protein product is CASSGSGTRSYEQYF.

V gene TRBV7-9 combines with J gene TRBJ2-1, with TRBD1 matching 9 bases. CDR3 length equals 18 residues. Trimming at V came to 2 bases and at J to 6 bases, leaving 14 bases not matched to a gene. CDR1 is SEHNR and CDR2 is FQNEAQ in the germline V gene (reference sequence). CDR3 DNA: TGTGCCAGCAGCTTATTATTACCTGGGACAGGGATACGCAATGAGCAGTTCTTC. The encoded protein is CASSLLLPGTGIRNEQFF.

V is TRBV11-3 and J is TRBJ2-1; D call uncertain. The CDR3 sequence is 14 residues long. V lost 0 bases to trimming and J lost 7 bases, with 10 bases between them. Germline V gene data show CDR1 as SGHNT and CDR2 as YENEEA. Here the CDR3 reads CASSLERDINEQFF. The CDR3 bases are TGTGCCAGCAGCTTAGAAAGAGATATAAATGAGCAGTTCTTC.

The chain employs TRBV2 and TRBJ2-7; 10 nucleotides line up with TRBD1. Germline CDR1 is SNHLY and CDR2 is FYNNEI. V lost 8 bases and J lost 5; bases outside the gene matches: 3. The CDR3 has 12 amino acids. Here the CDR3 DNA reads TGTGCCAGCTTAGGACAGGGGGACGAGCAGTACTTC. This codes for CASLGQGDEQYF.

V is TRBV18 and J is TRBJ2-7; 7 nucleotides align to TRBD1. The CDR3 extends over 12 amino acids. Trimming took 6 bases from V and 6 from J; bases not matched to a gene: 5. From germline, CDR1 is KGHSH and CDR2 LQKENI. The CDR3 protein is CASSPTGVEQYF. CDR3 nucleotide sequence: TGTGCCAGCTCGCCCACAGGGGTCGAGCAGTACTTC.

The chain combines TRBV25-1 with TRBJ1-1, with 8 bases that match TRBD1. The length of the CDR3 is 13 residues. Germline CDR1 and CDR2: MGHDK and SYGVNS. The V gene end was trimmed by 5 bases and the J gene end by 6 bases; junction bases not matched to a gene: 5. The CDR3 here is CASSQTGVSEAFF. The CDR3 nucleotides read TGTGCCAGCAGTCAGACAGGGGTATCTGAAGCTTTCTTT.